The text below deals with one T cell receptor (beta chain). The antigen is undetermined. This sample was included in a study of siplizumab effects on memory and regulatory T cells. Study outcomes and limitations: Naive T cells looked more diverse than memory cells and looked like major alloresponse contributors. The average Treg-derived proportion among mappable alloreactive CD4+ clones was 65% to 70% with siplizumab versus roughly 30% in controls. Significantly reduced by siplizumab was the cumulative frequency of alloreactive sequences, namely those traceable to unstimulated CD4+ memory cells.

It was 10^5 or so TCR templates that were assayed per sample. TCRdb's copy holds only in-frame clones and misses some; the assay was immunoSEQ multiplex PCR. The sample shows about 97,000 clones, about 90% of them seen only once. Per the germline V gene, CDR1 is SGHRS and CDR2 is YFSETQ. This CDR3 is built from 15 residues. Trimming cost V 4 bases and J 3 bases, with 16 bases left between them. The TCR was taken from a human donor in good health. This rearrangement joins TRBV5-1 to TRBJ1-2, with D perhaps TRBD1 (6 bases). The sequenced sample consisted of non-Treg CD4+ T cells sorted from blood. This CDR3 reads CASSLKGGSDYGYTF. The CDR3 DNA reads TGCGCCAGCAGCCTAAAGGGGGGGTCGGACTATGGCTACACCTTC. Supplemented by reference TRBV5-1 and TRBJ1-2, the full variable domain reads KAGVTQTPRYLIKTRGQQVTLSCSPISGHRSVSWYQQTPGQGLQFLFEYFSETQRNKGNFPGRFSGRQFSNSRSEMNVSTLELGDSALYLCASSLKGGSDYGYTFGSGTRLTVV.